These T cell receptor beta chains were read from a single sample in a study of beta chain features in type 1 diabetes. The repertoire was sequenced with immunoSEQ multiplex PCR; TCRdb's copy has only in-frame clones and lacks some. This table holds around 250,000 clones, around 20% found once. Sequenced sample: naive CD4+ T cells from blood. All receptors come from a middle-aged woman with type 1 diabetes. Each CDR3 is given with its conserved first and last residue. The D gene is left open where the match is weak. For some rows the clone size is stated as once, few or many, or as a class when expanded; others skip it.

d_gene: -
v_gene: TRBV5-1
abundance: -
j_gene: TRBJ2-5
CDR3nt: TGCGCCAGCAGCTCAGGGTCCAAACAAGAGACCCAGTACTTC
CDR3aa: CASSSGSKQETQYF

d_gene: TRBD1
v_gene: TRBV14
abundance: few
j_gene: TRBJ1-6
CDR3nt: TGTGCCAGCAGCCGCCGGGACAGGGCAAATTCACCCCTCCACTTT
CDR3aa: CASSRRDRANSPLHF

d_gene: TRBD1
v_gene: TRBV28
abundance: few
j_gene: TRBJ2-7
CDR3nt: TGTGCCAGCAGTTTAGGACAGGCTGTCTACGAGCAGTACTTC
CDR3aa: CASSLGQAVYEQYF

d_gene: -
v_gene: TRBV7-3
abundance: -
j_gene: TRBJ1-2
CDR3nt: TGTGCCAGCAGTGACGGACGGGAATATGGCTACACCTTC
CDR3aa: CASSDGREYGYTF

d_gene: TRBD1
v_gene: TRBV28
abundance: -
j_gene: TRBJ2-7
CDR3nt: TGTGCCAGCAGCCGCCGGGACAGTATCTACGAGCAGTACTTC
CDR3aa: CASSRRDSIYEQYF

d_gene: TRBD1
v_gene: TRBV7-9
abundance: -
j_gene: TRBJ2-6
CDR3nt: TGTGCCAGCAGCCCCTCCCCCGGGACAGGCCGCTCTGGGGCCAACGTCCTGACTTTC
CDR3aa: CASSPSPGTGRSGANVLTF

d_gene: -
v_gene: TRBV2
abundance: few
j_gene: TRBJ1-5
CDR3nt: TGTGCCAGCACCCAAGAACAGGGAAGCAATCAGCCCCAGCATTTT
CDR3aa: CASTQEQGSNQPQHF

d_gene: -
v_gene: TRBV18
abundance: -
j_gene: TRBJ2-5
CDR3nt: TGTGCCAGCTCCCCCTTTGAGGGAGAGGAGGAGACCCAGTACTTC
CDR3aa: CASSPFEGEEETQYF

d_gene: -
v_gene: TRBV27
abundance: few
j_gene: TRBJ2-3
CDR3nt: TGTGCCAGCAGTTTGGAGGGATCGGATACGCAGTATTTT
CDR3aa: CASSLEGSDTQYF

d_gene: -
v_gene: TRBV18
abundance: few
j_gene: TRBJ2-6
CDR3nt: TGTGCCAGCTCACCACAGGGGCCTGGGGCCAACGTCCTGACTTTC
CDR3aa: CASSPQGPGANVLTF

d_gene: TRBD1
v_gene: TRBV5-1
abundance: few
j_gene: TRBJ2-1
CDR3nt: TGCGCCAGCAGCTTACAACCGGGACAGGGGATGCCCTACAATGAGCAGTTCTTC
CDR3aa: CASSLQPGQGMPYNEQFF

d_gene: TRBD2
v_gene: TRBV15
abundance: few
j_gene: TRBJ2-5
CDR3nt: TGTGCCACCACCCCAGGTCTAGCGGGACGGGGAGAGACCCAGTACTTC
CDR3aa: CATTPGLAGRGETQYF

d_gene: -
v_gene: TRBV28
abundance: -
j_gene: TRBJ2-3
CDR3nt: TGTGCCAGCAGTTTGCGACCCAACGGGGCAGATACGCAGTATTTT
CDR3aa: CASSLRPNGADTQYF

d_gene: TRBD1
v_gene: TRBV10-3
abundance: few
j_gene: TRBJ2-5
CDR3nt: TGTGCCAACTCCGGGACAGAGAGAGAGACCCAGTACTTC
CDR3aa: CANSGTERETQYF

d_gene: TRBD2
v_gene: TRBV7-2
abundance: -
j_gene: TRBJ2-1
CDR3nt: TGTGCCAGCAGCTTCGCGGGAGGGCCAGGTGAGCAGTTCTTC
CDR3aa: CASSFAGGPGEQFF

d_gene: -
v_gene: TRBV30
abundance: few
j_gene: TRBJ2-7
CDR3nt: TGTGCCTGGAGTGGCTCCTACGAGCAGTACTTC
CDR3aa: CAWSGSYEQYF

d_gene: -
v_gene: TRBV20-1
abundance: few
j_gene: TRBJ1-4
CDR3nt: TGCAGTCCCTCTAGCGGGGAAAAACTGTTTTTT
CDR3aa: CSPSSGEKLFF

d_gene: TRBD2
v_gene: TRBV6-1
abundance: -
j_gene: TRBJ2-1
CDR3nt: TGTGCCAGCAGTGGGGGGTCGATTAGCGGGAGTCGTGAGCAGTTCTTC
CDR3aa: CASSGGSISGSREQFF

d_gene: -
v_gene: TRBV9
abundance: -
j_gene: TRBJ2-7
CDR3nt: TGTGCCAGCAGCGTAGGTAGCAGGGCGGACGAGCAGTACTTC
CDR3aa: CASSVGSRADEQYF

d_gene: TRBD1
v_gene: TRBV19
abundance: -
j_gene: TRBJ1-5
CDR3nt: TGTGCCAGTAGTGTTTTGACAGGGGGCAATCAGCCCCAGCATTTT
CDR3aa: CASSVLTGGNQPQHF

d_gene: -
v_gene: TRBV5-1
abundance: -
j_gene: TRBJ2-5
CDR3nt: TGCGCCAGCAGCAGGGACTACCAAGAGACCCAGTACTTC
CDR3aa: CASSRDYQETQYF

d_gene: TRBD1
v_gene: TRBV9
abundance: -
j_gene: TRBJ2-7
CDR3nt: TGTGCCAGCGGAACAGGGGTCGCCTACGAGCAGTACTTC
CDR3aa: CASGTGVAYEQYF

d_gene: TRBD1
v_gene: TRBV7-2
abundance: few
j_gene: TRBJ2-7
CDR3nt: TGTGCCAGCAGCTCAACAGGGGTACCGGAATACGAGCAGTACTTC
CDR3aa: CASSSTGVPEYEQYF

d_gene: -
v_gene: TRBV15
abundance: few
j_gene: TRBJ1-4
CDR3nt: TGTGCCACCAGCTTAAGGGCGGGTGAAAAACTGTTTTTT
CDR3aa: CATSLRAGEKLFF

d_gene: -
v_gene: TRBV5-1
abundance: few
j_gene: TRBJ1-1
CDR3nt: TGCGCCAGCAGCTTGGCCTATGGCACTGAAGCTTTCTTT
CDR3aa: CASSLAYGTEAFF

d_gene: -
v_gene: TRBV2
abundance: -
j_gene: TRBJ1-5
CDR3nt: TGTGCCAGCAGTGACCAGGCCTTCCAGGGTCAGCCCCAGCATTTT
CDR3aa: CASSDQAFQGQPQHF

d_gene: -
v_gene: TRBV6-5
abundance: -
j_gene: TRBJ1-5
CDR3nt: TGTGCCAGCGGGTTTCAGGATCAGCCCCAGCATTTT
CDR3aa: CASGFQDQPQHF

d_gene: -
v_gene: TRBV5-1
abundance: -
j_gene: TRBJ1-2
CDR3nt: TGCGCCAGCAGCTTGGAGGCAGGGGCGGCCTATGGCTACACCTTC
CDR3aa: CASSLEAGAAYGYTF

d_gene: -
v_gene: TRBV25-1
abundance: -
j_gene: TRBJ2-5
CDR3nt: TGTGCCAGCAGTTCCCCCCCTTTGACCCAGTACTTC
CDR3aa: CASSSPPLTQYF

d_gene: TRBD2
v_gene: TRBV4-2
abundance: -
j_gene: TRBJ2-5
CDR3nt: TGTGCCAGCAGCCCCGGGATAGCGGGGATCCAAGAGACCCAGTACTTC
CDR3aa: CASSPGIAGIQETQYF

d_gene: TRBD1
v_gene: TRBV28
abundance: -
j_gene: TRBJ1-1
CDR3nt: TGTGCCAGCACCCAGGGGGGCACCTTGACTGAAGCTTTCTTT
CDR3aa: CASTQGGTLTEAFF

d_gene: -
v_gene: TRBV7-3
abundance: -
j_gene: TRBJ1-2
CDR3nt: TGTGCCAGCAGCTCTGCCGAGTGGGGCCTCTATGGCTACACCTTC
CDR3aa: CASSSAEWGLYGYTF

d_gene: -
v_gene: TRBV30
abundance: few
j_gene: TRBJ1-4
CDR3nt: TGTGCCTGGAGTCGCGGGGGGTCGGGCGAAAAACTGTTTTTT
CDR3aa: CAWSRGGSGEKLFF

d_gene: TRBD1
v_gene: TRBV7-9
abundance: -
j_gene: TRBJ1-6
CDR3nt: TGTGCCAGCACGGACAGGGCTTCACCCCTCCACTTT
CDR3aa: CASTDRASPLHF

d_gene: -
v_gene: TRBV20-1
abundance: -
j_gene: TRBJ2-7
CDR3nt: TGCAGTGCTCGCTACGAGCAGTACTTC
CDR3aa: CSARYEQYF

d_gene: TRBD2
v_gene: TRBV9
abundance: -
j_gene: TRBJ2-5
CDR3nt: TGTGCCAGCAGCGCGGGAGGGGTAGCGGGGATCCAAGAGACCCAGTACTTC
CDR3aa: CASSAGGVAGIQETQYF

d_gene: -
v_gene: TRBV7-2
abundance: few
j_gene: TRBJ2-3
CDR3nt: TGTGCCAGCAGCCGGTCGGAGGCAGATACGCAGTATTTT
CDR3aa: CASSRSEADTQYF

d_gene: TRBD1
v_gene: TRBV7-3
abundance: few
j_gene: TRBJ2-1
CDR3nt: TGTGCCAGCAGCTTGGGACAGGGGACCAATGAGCAGTTCTTC
CDR3aa: CASSLGQGTNEQFF

d_gene: -
v_gene: TRBV18
abundance: few
j_gene: TRBJ2-1
CDR3nt: TGTGCCAGCTCACCGGGGACAACTTACAATGAGCAGTTCTTC
CDR3aa: CASSPGTTYNEQFF

d_gene: TRBD1
v_gene: TRBV19
abundance: few
j_gene: TRBJ2-1
CDR3nt: TGTGCCAGTAGTATACTCCAGGGGGTCGATGAGCAGTTCTTC
CDR3aa: CASSILQGVDEQFF

d_gene: -
v_gene: TRBV21-1
abundance: -
j_gene: TRBJ2-5
CDR3nt: TGTGCCAGCAGCAAGTTGCGGCCCAGGGGGACCCAGTACTTC
CDR3aa: CASSKLRPRGTQYF

d_gene: TRBD1
v_gene: TRBV27
abundance: -
j_gene: TRBJ2-1
CDR3nt: TGTGCCACCTGGGGACAGAGCTCCTACAATGAGCAGTTCTTC
CDR3aa: CATWGQSSYNEQFF

d_gene: -
v_gene: TRBV7-6
abundance: -
j_gene: TRBJ1-1
CDR3nt: TGTGCCAGCAGCGCTAAAGGGGACACTGAAGCTTTCTTT
CDR3aa: CASSAKGDTEAFF

d_gene: -
v_gene: TRBV30
abundance: -
j_gene: TRBJ2-5
CDR3nt: TGTGCCTGGAGTGGACTAGGGGAGACCCAGTACTTC
CDR3aa: CAWSGLGETQYF

d_gene: TRBD1
v_gene: TRBV2
abundance: -
j_gene: TRBJ1-2
CDR3nt: TGTGCCAGCAGGAATGACGGACAGGGGGTCTATGGCTACACCTTC
CDR3aa: CASRNDGQGVYGYTF

d_gene: -
v_gene: TRBV5-6
abundance: -
j_gene: TRBJ2-5
CDR3nt: TGTGCCAGCAGCTTGACGGGGGTACAAGAGACCCAGTACTTC
CDR3aa: CASSLTGVQETQYF

d_gene: -
v_gene: TRBV28
abundance: few
j_gene: TRBJ2-7
CDR3nt: TGTGCCAGCAGTTACTCGTCCCCCTACGAGCAGTACTTC
CDR3aa: CASSYSSPYEQYF

d_gene: TRBD2
v_gene: TRBV5-4
abundance: few
j_gene: TRBJ2-1
CDR3nt: TGTGCCAGCAGCTGGGCGGGAGGCCTGGGAAATGAGCAGTTCTTC
CDR3aa: CASSWAGGLGNEQFF

d_gene: -
v_gene: TRBV27
abundance: -
j_gene: TRBJ2-1
CDR3nt: TGTGCCAGCAGTTTATCGTTAGCGGAGCTATCCTACAATGAGCAGTTCTTC
CDR3aa: CASSLSLAELSYNEQFF

d_gene: TRBD1
v_gene: TRBV28
abundance: few
j_gene: TRBJ1-1
CDR3nt: TGTGCCAGCAGGAGGGACAGCCTGAACACTGAAGCTTTCTTT
CDR3aa: CASRRDSLNTEAFF

d_gene: -
v_gene: TRBV29-1
abundance: -
j_gene: TRBJ1-2
CDR3nt: TGCAGCGTTGAAACAATCGGACGGGATTATGGCTGCACCTTC
CDR3aa: CSVETIGRDYGCTF